The sequence of this T cell receptor (beta chain) was determined in a study of blood T cell repertoires in COVID-19. Study at large: PBMCs, B-cell-depleted T cells, or T cells provided the cDNA or gDNA that made up the material.

Using immunoSEQ multiplex PCR, the repertoire was profiled, and TCRdb retains in-frame clones only, with some absent. The sample contains roughly 320,000 clones, 75% to 85% of which appear only once. The J segment lost 6 bases and the V segment lost 5 bases, leaving 12 bases of the junction unmatched. Germline CDR1 SGHNT, CDR2 YENEEA. The CDR3 has 16 residues. The chain uses TRBV11-3 and TRBJ2-1, with TRBD2 matching 8 bases. The sequence was collected from a human donor in a cohort sampled during active COVID-19. The specimen sequenced was peripheral blood. This chain's CDR3 is CASSLRGGGNSNEQFF. CDR3 coding DNA: TGTGCCAGCAGCCTACGGGGGGGTGGTAATAGCAATGAGCAGTTCTTC.